One and the same sample provided the 30 T cell receptor beta chains below, sequenced in a study of glioma-infiltrating T cells. TCR alpha and beta CDR3 regions were amplified from RNA using iRepertoire nested multiplex PCR. TCRdb ran MiXCR on the multiplex PCR reads and lists one entry per CDR3 protein. The table includes 150,000 to 200,000 distinct CDR3 sequences, around 30% detected once. The sample consisted of glioma tissue, nonneoplastic brain tissue, or PBMCs (not recorded which). The receptor set was obtained from a human donor with low-grade glioma or glioblastoma, undergoing nonglioma brain surgery, or in good health (not recorded which).

For this clonotype: It may be a read error: a sequence one base away is much more abundant. The chain uses TRBV7-3 and TRBJ2-1; no definite D call. The germline gives CDR1 SGHTA, CDR2 FQGTGA. The V and J ends lost 1 base and 13 bases respectively, with 17 bases between them. The CDR3 has 14 amino acids. The CDR3 DNA reads TGTGCCAGCAGCTTAAGGGGTGAAGCCCTTGTTCAGTTCTTC. Translated, it gives CASSLRGEALVQFF.

Only one count was recorded for this clonotype. A much larger clone sits a single nucleotide away, making a read error possible. V is TRBV4-1 and J is TRBJ2-5, with no clear D. The germline gives CDR1 MGHRA, CDR2 YSYEKL. There are 13 residues in the CDR3. The CDR3 DNA is TGCGCCAGCGGACCGCGGCAGCAAGAGACCCATTACTTC. Its protein product is CASGPRQQETHYF.

This clonotype was detected ten times or more. The CDR3 region has the DNA TGCGCCAGCAGCTTGGGGACAGGGGACACTGAAGCTTTCTTT. Encoded protein: CASSLGTGDTEAFF. The rearrangement joins TRBV5-1 to TRBJ1-1, with 9 bases matching TRBD1. CDR1 and CDR2 from the germline V gene are SGHRS and YFSETQ. V lost 0 bases and J lost 3; bases outside the gene matches: 0. The CDR3 has 14 amino acids.

A remark on this clonotype: A much larger clone sits a single nucleotide away, making a read error possible. V usage is TRBV9 and J usage is TRBJ1-1; no clear D. The CDR3 contains 16 residues. The V gene lost 1 base and the J gene lost 0 bases, with 13 bases spanning the gap. Looked up from germline, CDR1 is SGDLS and CDR2 is YYNGEE. CDR3 bases: TGTGCCAGCAGCGTATGGGCCCTGAGGATGAACACTGAAGCTTTCTTT. This gives the protein CASSVWALRMNTEAFF.

This clonotype was recorded at least ten times. J is TRBJ2-1 and V is TRBV3-1; no clear D. This CDR3 contains 12 residues. Germline assignment: CDR1 LGHDT and CDR2 YNNKEL (reference sequence). The ends were cut back, 4 bases at V and 8 bases at J, with 9 bases in the middle. The CDR3 DNA sequence: TGTGCCAGCAGCCTATACCAACATGAGCAGTTCTTC. Encoded protein: CASSLYQHEQFF.

For this clonotype: It may be a read error: a sequence one base away is much more abundant. V gene TRBV7-6 combines with J gene TRBJ1-3, with D hard to call. The CDR3 length is 15 residues. CDR1 and CDR2 from the germline V gene are SGHVS and FNYEAQ. The CDR3 DNA reads TGTGCTAGCAGCCCCAACGCGGGCTCTGGAAACAACATATATTTT. Translating gives CASSPNAGSGNNIYF.

The table lists this clonotype with many counts. V and J are TRBV27 and TRBJ2-7, with 10 bases lining up with TRBD1. The CDR3 totals 15 residues. Trimming removed 5 bases from V and 1 base from J; junction bases left unmatched: 5. CDR1 and CDR2 from the germline V gene are MNHEY and SMNVEV (reference sequence). In DNA form, the CDR3 reads TGTGCCAGCAGTCACGGACAGGGGGATTCCTACGAGCAGTACTTC. It is translated as CASSHGQGDSYEQYF.

On this clonotype itself: A much more abundant neighbour one base away suggests this may be a read error. This chain connects TRBV7-2 to TRBJ2-5, with a possible D match to TRBD2 (5 bases). In germline, CDR1 is SGHTA, CDR2 FQGNSA. Trimming stripped 5 bases from V and 7 bases from J, with 17 bases between. The CDR3 is 14 amino acids. This CDR3 is CASSPNGGRGTQYF. CDR3 nucleotide sequence: TGTGCCAGCAGCCCTAATGGTGGTCGGGGGACCCAGTACTTC.

Remarks on this clonotype: This could be a read error, since a much larger clone is one nucleotide away. The chain is built from TRBV7-2 and TRBJ2-7; D is unclear. Germline values: CDR1 SGHTA, CDR2 FQGNSA. V lost 1 base and J lost 0, with 7 bases in between. The CDR3 totals 14 residues. CDR3 DNA sequence: TGTGCCAGCAGCTTAGGCCTCCGCTCCTACGAGCAGTACTTC. Its protein product is CASSLGLRSYEQYF.

This clonotype was seen many times. The chain couples TRBV28 to TRBJ2-5; 11 bases match TRBD2. This CDR3 comprises 16 residues. Germline V gives CDR1 MDHEN, CDR2 SYDVKM. J gave up 5 bases and V 6 bases, and 11 bases lay outside the gene matches. The CDR3 DNA reads as TGTGCCAGCAGCCTGAATAGCGGGAGGGCCATGGAGACCCAGTACTTC. Its translation is CASSLNSGRAMETQYF.

This clonotype was seen at least ten times. The genes are TRBV7-2 and TRBJ2-5, with 9 bases lining up with TRBD1. The CDR3 spans 15 residues. Germline assignment: CDR1 SGHTA and CDR2 FQGNSA. J gave up 4 bases and V 4 bases, and 7 bases lay outside the gene matches. CDR3 sequence: CASSSHRGPGETQYF. In DNA, the CDR3 is TGTGCCAGCAGCTCTCACAGGGGGCCGGGAGAGACCCAGTACTTC.

V and J are TRBV4-1 and TRBJ1-3; D remains ambiguous. The CDR3 totals 14 residues. Trimming removed 4 bases from V and 0 bases from J, with 7 bases in between. From germline, CDR1 is MGHRA and CDR2 YSYEKL. CDR3 sequence: CASSPRYSGNTIYF. The CDR3, as DNA: TGCGCCAGCAGCCCGCGGTACTCTGGAAACACCATATATTTT.

A word on this clonotype: A much bigger clone sits one base away, suggesting this may be a read error. The chain is built from TRBV29-1 and TRBJ2-5; 7 bases align to TRBD2. The CDR3 has 14 residues. The germline CDR1 and CDR2 sequences are SQVTM and ANQGSEA. V was pared by 7 bases and J by 4 bases, with 12 bases of the junction left unmatched. In nucleotides, the CDR3 is TGCAGCGAGCGCCTCCGGGAGGCCGCAGAGACCCAGTACTTC. Translation gives CSERLREAAETQYF.

In its sample, this clonotype was seen many times. This chain links TRBV20-1 with TRBJ2-7; 8 bases fit TRBD2. The germline CDR1 and CDR2 sequences are DFQATT and SNEGSKA (reference sequence). There are 15 residues in the CDR3. The J segment lost 2 bases and the V segment lost 3 bases, leaving 9 bases of the junction unmatched. CDR3 in DNA: TGCAGTGCTAGTGATAGGCCTAGCGGGCCCTACGAGCAGTACTTC. Protein: CSASDRPSGPYEQYF.

This clonotype was counted a few times. The chain couples TRBV4-1 to TRBJ2-3, with 8 bases lining up with TRBD2. Germline loops: CDR1 MGHRA, CDR2 YSYEKL. The CDR3 covers 16 residues. After removal of 1 base from V and 2 bases from J, the junction contained 5 bases not matched to a gene. The CDR3 loop reads CASSQVSGSNTDTQYF. In DNA form, the CDR3 reads TGCGCCAGCAGCCAAGTAAGCGGGAGTAACACAGATACGCAGTATTTT.

This chain connects TRBV14 to TRBJ2-3, with a possible D match to TRBD2 (5 bases). This CDR3 is built from 14 residues. The V gene lost 4 bases and the J gene lost 6 bases, with 14 bases spanning the gap. CDR1 SGHDN and CDR2 FVKESK come from the germline V gene. In DNA form, the CDR3 reads TGTGCCAGCAGCCCACTAGATTCGGGTGATACGCAGTATTTT. This codes for CASSPLDSGDTQYF.

This clonotype was seen ten or more times. The chain couples TRBV7-2 to TRBJ1-2; D not resolved. V lost 0 bases, J lost 7 bases, and 15 bases lay in between. Germline V gives CDR1 SGHTA, CDR2 FQGNSA. The length of the CDR3 is 15 residues. CDR3 loop: CASSLALGPRTGYTF. CDR3 sequence (DNA): TGTGCCAGCAGCTTAGCACTAGGACCGAGGACTGGCTACACCTTC.

A word on this clonotype: One end of the junction is discordant with germline, which a read error may explain. The chain joins TRBV7-9 to TRBJ1-2; possibly TRBD1 for D (5 bases). There are 16 residues in the CDR3. Germline V gene sequence: CDR1 SEHNR, CDR2 FQNEAQ (reference sequence). The CDR3, as DNA: TGTGCCAGCAGCAACCGGGGGACGGCGAATAACTATGTCTACACCTTC. Its protein product is CASSNRGTANNYVYTF.

In its sample, this clonotype was seen many times. The rearrangement links TRBV18 to TRBJ2-7; D is undetermined. V was trimmed by 5 bases and J by 2 bases, leaving 22 bases between them. The CDR3 contains 17 residues. Per germline, CDR1 KGHSH and CDR2 LQKENI. The DNA of the CDR3 is TGTGCCAGCTCAACCGCTAATCCACTTTCGCGAGCCTACGAGCAGTACTTC. It codes for CASSTANPLSRAYEQYF.

This clonotype has a count of ten or more. This rearrangement joins TRBV4-1 to TRBJ2-7; D perhaps matches TRBD1 (5 bases). V dropped 6 bases and J dropped 2 bases, with 11 bases sitting between them. This CDR3 comprises 13 residues. In germline, CDR1 is MGHRA, CDR2 YSYEKL. CDR3 bases: TGCGCCAGCAGTTTACAGGTTGCCTACGAGCAGTACTTC. Protein: CASSLQVAYEQYF.

This clonotype occurred a few times. The chain links TRBV5-1 to TRBJ2-7, with 7 nucleotides matching TRBD2. Per the germline V gene, CDR1 is SGHRS and CDR2 is YFSETQ. V shed 4 bases, J shed 6 bases, and the junction held 7 bases outside the gene matches. The CDR3 contains 13 residues. The CDR3 loop reads CASSRPLAGEQYF. The CDR3 nucleotides read TGCGCCAGCAGCCGACCTTTAGCGGGCGAGCAGTACTTC.

In this sample, this clonotype turned up many times. The chain is built from TRBV29-1 and TRBJ2-3; D may be TRBD2 (6 bases). The CDR3 loop spans 15 amino acids. V dropped 3 bases and J dropped 8 bases, with 21 bases sitting between them. Germline lookup yields CDR1 SQVTM and CDR2 ANQGSEA. CDR3 residues: CSVEPPTRAIPTQYF. CDR3 in DNA: TGCAGCGTTGAGCCGCCGACTAGGGCCATACCTACGCAGTATTTT.

This clonotype was found many times. The chain links TRBV4-1 to TRBJ2-7; 10 positions agree with TRBD2. The length of the CDR3 is 15 residues. Germline trimming cut 2 bases from V and 4 bases from J; bases unmatched to any gene: 5. CDR1 and CDR2 from the germline V gene are MGHRA and YSYEKL. The CDR3 nucleotides read TGCGCCAGCAGCCAACTAGCGGGAGAGAGGTACGAGCAGTACTTC. Residues: CASSQLAGERYEQYF.

This clonotype was seen many times. A single base separates this from a much larger clone, so it may be a read error. The chain carries TRBV20-1 and TRBJ1-2, with a possible D match to TRBD1 (5 bases). CDR3 length: 12 amino acids. Germline-derived CDR1 and CDR2 are DFQATT and SNEGSKA (reference sequence). The CDR3: CSASGGAYGDTF. CDR3 nucleotides: TGCAGTGCTAGCGGCGGGGCCTATGGCGACACCTTC.

As regards this clonotype: The CDR3 ends on some other residue instead of the conserved phenylalanine or tryptophan, so this is likely a read error. The chain is built from TRBV2 and TRBJ2-5; D gene unclear. This CDR3 region has 10 residues. Per the germline V gene, CDR1 is SNHLY and CDR2 is FYNNEI. CDR3 in amino acids: CASSEETQYL. The CDR3 DNA is TGTGCCAGCAGCGAAGAGACCCAGTACTTG.

This clonotype was counted many times. This chain connects TRBV10-3 to TRBJ2-7; 10 nucleotides align to TRBD1. This CDR3 region has 14 residues. Looked up from germline, CDR1 is ENHRY and CDR2 is SYGVKD. V gave up 11 bases and J gave up 0 bases; unmatched junction bases: 7. The CDR3 sequence is CAATGGPFSYEQYF. The CDR3 region has the DNA TGTGCCGCGACAGGGGGCCCCTTCTCCTACGAGCAGTACTTC.

This clonotype was observed a few times. The V call is TRBV19, the J call TRBJ2-1, with TRBD2 matching 7 bases. Unmatched junction bases numbered 8, after V lost 3 bases and J lost 3 bases. Germline V lookup: CDR1 LNHDA, CDR2 SQIVND (reference sequence). The CDR3 is made up of 16 amino acids. The DNA of the CDR3 is TGTGCCAGTAGTATTGTGGCGGGAGTAGTCTACAATGAGCAGTTCTTC. Its protein is CASSIVAGVVYNEQFF.

A word on this clonotype: The CDR3 carries no conserved terminal phenylalanine or tryptophan, so it likely arises from a read error. J is TRBJ2-7 and V is TRBV6-6; tentatively, D is TRBD2 (7 bases). Per germline, CDR1 MNHNY and CDR2 SVGAGI (reference sequence). Trimming removed 2 bases at V and 4 bases at J, with 21 bases between. The length of the CDR3 is 17 residues. The CDR3 sequence is CASSYEDRTRTKYEQYC. The CDR3 DNA is TGTGCCAGCAGTTACGAAGACAGGACTAGGACTAAGTACGAGCAGTACTGC.

This clonotype was counted only a few times. This chain links TRBV10-3 with TRBJ2-1, with D unresolved. Trimming left V 3 bases short and J 3 bases short, with 9 bases between. The CDR3 is 14 residues long. Looked up from germline, CDR1 is ENHRY and CDR2 is SYGVKD. CDR3 protein: CAISDSQGYNEQFF. In nucleotides, the CDR3 is TGTGCCATCAGTGATTCTCAAGGCTACAATGAGCAGTTCTTC.

This clonotype was counted between two and nine times. The chain couples TRBV12-3 or TRBV12-4 to TRBJ1-1; the D gene is possibly TRBD1 (5 bases). Trimming cost V 3 bases and J 4 bases, with 15 bases left between them. This CDR3 has 15 amino acids. In DNA form, the CDR3 reads TGTGCCAGCAGTTTTGACCCGAGGGGTGCCACTGAAGCTTTCTTT. Amino acid sequence: CASSFDPRGATEAFF.